This entry features one T cell receptor (beta chain) sequence. Antigen: not known. The data belong to a study of PD-L1 blockade in urothelial cancer. Study context: In the mid-2010s, patients got going on atezolizumab, taking 1,200 mg intravenously every 3 weeks. The analyses of blood took place 3 weeks (second dose) and 6 weeks after treatment start. About 90% of the roughly 30 patients comprised males who had bladder-origin urothelial cancer. Study outcomes and limitations: At the 3-week point, tumor-associated blood clones expanded more in durable-benefit patients.

The time point: peripheral blood 6 weeks after treatment start. Libraries were prepared by immunoSEQ multiplex PCR; TCRdb keeps only in-frame clonotypes and omits some of them. The table records 90,000 to 130,000 clones, about 91% of them present only once. V was pared by 0 bases and J by 0 bases, with 9 bases between. There are 15 residues in the CDR3. The germline CDR1 and CDR2 sequences are SGHTA and FQGNSA. Source: PBMCs, taken around atezolizumab (anti-PD-L1) treatment. The chain couples TRBV7-2 to TRBJ2-7, with unresolved D. The source is a man between 60 and 75 years old with urothelial cancer. CDR3 residues: CASSLAGGTSYEQYF. In nucleotides, the CDR3 is TGTGCCAGCAGCTTAGCTGGCGGAACCTCCTACGAGCAGTACTTC.